The clone carrying this T cell receptor (beta chain) was seen only a few times. Germline CDR1 is MDHEN and CDR2 is SYDVKM. This CDR3 contains 15 residues. V was shortened by 3 bases and J by 5 bases, with 14 bases between the two germline ends. TCR beta CDR3 region amplification was performed from RNA transcripts. First-round RT-PCR with HTBI primers amplified the TCR CDR3 region. From the multiplex PCR reads, TCRdb called clonotypes with MiXCR, one entry per CDR3 protein. Among about 400,000 distinct CDR3 sequences listed, about 13% were seen once. Fresh peripheral blood, 8 to 10 ml, was the source of the PBMCs. The entry originates in a study of T cells in Graves' hyperthyroidism and ophthalmopathy.

This receptor was identified in a woman aged 18-35 years with Graves' hyperthyroidism. The sequencing sample was made of blood. V usage is TRBV28 and J usage is TRBJ2-1; D is unclear. The CDR3 DNA reads TGTGCCAGCAGTTTTGGTGGCAGTGACCACAATGAGCAGTTCTTC. Translating gives CASSFGGSDHNEQFF.